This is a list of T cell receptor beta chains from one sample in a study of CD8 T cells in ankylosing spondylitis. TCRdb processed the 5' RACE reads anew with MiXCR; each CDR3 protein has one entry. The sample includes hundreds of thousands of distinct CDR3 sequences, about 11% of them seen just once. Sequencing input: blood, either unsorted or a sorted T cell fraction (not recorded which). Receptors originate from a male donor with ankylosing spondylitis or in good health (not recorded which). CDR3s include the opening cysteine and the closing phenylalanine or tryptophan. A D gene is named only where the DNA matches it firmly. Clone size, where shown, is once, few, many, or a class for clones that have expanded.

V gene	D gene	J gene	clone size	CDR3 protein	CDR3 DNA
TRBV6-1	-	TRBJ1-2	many	CASSKFGDVYGYTF	TGTGCCAGCAGTAAATTCGGGGACGTCTATGGCTACACCTTC
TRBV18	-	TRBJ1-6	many	CASSAGREYNSPLHF	TGTGCCAGCTCTGCCGGGAGGGAGTATAATTCACCCCTCCACTTT
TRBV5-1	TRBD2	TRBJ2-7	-	CASSSGGGRYEQYF	TGCGCCAGCAGTAGCGGGGGGGGGCGTTACGAGCAGTACTTC
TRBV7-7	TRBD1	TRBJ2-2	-	CASSLGTGITGELFF	TGTGCTAGCAGCTTAGGGACAGGGATCACCGGGGAGCTGTTTTTT
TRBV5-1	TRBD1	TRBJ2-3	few	CASSLDQQGAGDTQYF	TGCGCCAGCAGCTTGGACCAGCAGGGGGCGGGAGATACGCAGTATTTT
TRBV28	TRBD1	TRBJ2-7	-	CASSLLDRGTYEQYF	TGTGCCAGCAGTTTACTGGACAGGGGTACCTACGAGCAGTACTTC
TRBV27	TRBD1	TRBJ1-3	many	CASSPRDRVNSNTIYF	TGTGCCAGCAGTCCCCGGGACAGGGTGAACTCAAACACCATATATTTT
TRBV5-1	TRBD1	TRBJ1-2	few	CASSLAGTGGKDGYTF	TGCGCCAGCAGCTTAGCCGGGACAGGAGGGAAAGATGGCTACACCTTC
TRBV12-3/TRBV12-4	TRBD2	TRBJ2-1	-	CASSLRLAGVHEQFF	TGTGCCAGCAGTTTAAGGCTAGCGGGGGTCCACGAGCAGTTCTTC
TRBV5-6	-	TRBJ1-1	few	CASSWAGETEAFF	TGTGCCAGCAGCTGGGCCGGGGAAACTGAAGCTTTCTTT
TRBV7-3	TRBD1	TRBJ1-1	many	CASSGRTGKNTEAFF	TGTGCCAGCAGCGGCCGGACAGGAAAGAACACTGAAGCTTTCTTT
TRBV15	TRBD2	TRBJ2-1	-	CATGLAEINEQFF	TGTGCCACCGGGCTAGCGGAGATCAATGAGCAGTTCTTC
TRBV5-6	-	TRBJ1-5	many	CASSFSGQPQHF	TGTGCCAGCAGCTTTTCCGGTCAGCCCCAGCATTTT
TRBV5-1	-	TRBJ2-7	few	CASSLASGAYEQYF	TGCGCCAGCAGCTTGGCCTCAGGAGCCTACGAGCAGTACTTC
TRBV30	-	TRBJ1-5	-	CAWSEINRDQPQHF	TGTGCCTGGAGTGAGATTAACAGGGATCAGCCCCAGCATTTT
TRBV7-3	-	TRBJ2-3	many	CASSLGLRSTDTQYF	TGTGCCAGCAGCTTAGGACTACGAAGCACAGATACGCAGTATTTT
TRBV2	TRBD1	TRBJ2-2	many	CASTTWTGTGELFF	TGTGCCAGCACCACCTGGACAGGGACCGGGGAGCTGTTTTTT
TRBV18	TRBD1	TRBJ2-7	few	CASSPSGQGGEQYF	TGTGCCAGCTCACCTTCAGGACAGGGAGGCGAGCAGTACTTC
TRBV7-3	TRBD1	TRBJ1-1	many	CASSLTGANTEAFF	TGCGCCAGCAGCTTGACAGGGGCGAACACTGAAGCTTTCTTT
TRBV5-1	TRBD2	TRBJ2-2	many	CASSLTGLNTGELFF	TGCGCCAGCAGCTTGACGGGACTAAACACCGGGGAGCTGTTTTTT
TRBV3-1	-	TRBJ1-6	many	CASSQVAANSPLHF	TGTGCCAGCAGCCAAGTGGCTGCTAATTCACCCCTCCACTTT
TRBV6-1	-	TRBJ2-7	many	CASKTSVSGREQYF	TGTGCCAGCAAGACGAGCGTCTCGGGTAGGGAGCAGTACTTC
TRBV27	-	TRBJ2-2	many	CASRETNTGELFF	TGTGCCAGCAGAGAAACGAACACCGGGGAGCTGTTTTTT
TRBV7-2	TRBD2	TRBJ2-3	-	CASSLGASGGAVRDTQYF	TGTGCCAGCAGCTTAGGCGCTAGCGGGGGGGCGGTTAGAGATACGCAGTATTTT
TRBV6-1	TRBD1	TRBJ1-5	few	CASSAGQGGIAQHF	TGTGCCAGCAGCGCCGGACAGGGTGGTATAGCCCAGCATTTT
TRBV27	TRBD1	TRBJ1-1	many	CASSLPGQPLAFF	TGTGCCAGCAGTTTACCGGGACAGCCTTTGGCTTTCTTT
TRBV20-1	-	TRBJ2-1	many	CSATRTGGPGEQFF	TGCAGTGCTACAAGAACGGGGGGCCCCGGTGAGCAGTTCTTC
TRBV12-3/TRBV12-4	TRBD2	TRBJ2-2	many	CASSLSGTVTGELFF	TGTGCCAGCAGTTTAAGCGGGACCGTCACCGGGGAGCTGTTTTTT
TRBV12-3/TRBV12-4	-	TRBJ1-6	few	CASTQWGAGAYNSPLHF	TGTGCCAGCACCCAGTGGGGGGCAGGGGCCTATAATTCACCCCTCCACTTT
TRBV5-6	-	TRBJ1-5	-	CASSLTQGKDQPQHF	TGTGCCAGCAGCTTGACTCAGGGAAAGGACCAGCCCCAGCATTTT
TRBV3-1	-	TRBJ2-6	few	CASSQGLVSGANVLTF	TGTGCCAGCAGCCAGGGATTGGTCTCTGGGGCCAACGTCCTGACTTTC
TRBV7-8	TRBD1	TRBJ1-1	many	CASSLRRGVNTEAFF	TGTGCCAGCAGCTTACGCAGGGGGGTTAACACTGAAGCTTTCTTT
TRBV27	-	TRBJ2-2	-	CASSLFTTGTGELFF	TGTGCCAGCAGTTTATTCACTACAGGGACCGGGGAGCTGTTTTTT
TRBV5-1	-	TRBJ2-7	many	CASSLGGTELREQYF	TGCGCCAGCAGCCTCGGCGGGACCGAGCTTCGAGAGCAGTACTTC
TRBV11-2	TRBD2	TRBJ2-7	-	CASSLVLAGREQYF	TGTGCCAGCAGCTTAGTCCTAGCGGGGCGAGAGCAGTACTTC
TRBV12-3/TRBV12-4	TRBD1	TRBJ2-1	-	CASSYLRGHEQFF	TGTGCCAGCAGCTACCTGAGGGGGCATGAGCAGTTCTTC
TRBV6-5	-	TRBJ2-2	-	CASSNPGANTGELFF	TGTGCCAGCAGTAACCCGGGCGCCAACACCGGGGAGCTGTTTTTT
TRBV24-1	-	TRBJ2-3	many	CATSDRGHSADTQYF	TGTGCCACCAGTGATCGTGGACATTCCGCAGATACGCAGTATTTT
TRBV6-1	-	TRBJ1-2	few	CASTPPVDGHGYTF	TGTGCCAGCACTCCCCCCGTGGACGGCCATGGCTACACCTTC
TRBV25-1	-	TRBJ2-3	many	CASSESALDTQYF	TGTGCCAGCAGTGAATCGGCTTTAGATACGCAGTATTTT
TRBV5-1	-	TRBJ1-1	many	CASSLAVSQNTEAFF	TGCGCCAGCAGCTTGGCAGTCAGCCAGAACACTGAAGCTTTCTTT
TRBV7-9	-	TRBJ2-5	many	CASSFSGQETQYF	TGTGCCAGCAGCTTTAGTGGACAAGAGACCCAGTACTTC
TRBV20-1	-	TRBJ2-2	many	CSASKTGGGTGELFF	TGCAGTGCTAGCAAGACAGGCGGGGGCACCGGGGAGCTGTTTTTT
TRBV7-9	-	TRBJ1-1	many	CASSSWGSDAEAFF	TGTGCCAGCAGCTCGTGGGGATCAGACGCTGAAGCTTTCTTT
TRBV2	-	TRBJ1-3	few	CASHQGQLDSGNTIYF	TGTGCCAGCCACCAAGGACAGCTCGACTCTGGAAACACCATATATTTT
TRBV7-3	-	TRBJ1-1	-	CASSSQGHTEAFF	TGTGCCAGCAGCTCGCAGGGCCATACTGAAGCTTTCTTT
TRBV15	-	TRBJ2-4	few	CATSTGDWGAVLQYF	TGTGCCACCAGCACAGGAGACTGGGGGGCAGTACTTCAGTACTTC
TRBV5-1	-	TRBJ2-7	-	CASSSGDVAYEQYF	TGCGCCAGCAGCTCGGGGGACGTAGCCTACGAGCAGTACTTC
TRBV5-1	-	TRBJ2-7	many	CASSLSDREYEQYF	TGCGCCAGCAGCTTGTCCGACAGAGAATACGAGCAGTACTTC
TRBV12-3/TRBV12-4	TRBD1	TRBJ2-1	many	CASSLGQIWEQFF	TGTGCCAGCAGTTTGGGACAGATCTGGGAGCAGTTCTTC
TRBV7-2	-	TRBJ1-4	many	CASSLKLFF	TGTGCCAGCAGCCTAAAACTGTTTTTT
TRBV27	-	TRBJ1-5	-	CASRGGAFGQPQHF	TGTGCCAGCAGAGGGGGAGCGTTTGGTCAGCCCCAGCATTTT
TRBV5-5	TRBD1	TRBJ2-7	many	CASSSGTANYEQYF	TGTGCCAGCAGCTCCGGGACAGCTAACTACGAGCAGTACTTC
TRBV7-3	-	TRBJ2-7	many	CASSSQPAPSYEQYF	TGTGCCAGCAGCTCCCAACCGGCCCCCTCCTACGAGCAGTACTTC
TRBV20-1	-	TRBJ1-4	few	CSAGSYNEKLFF	TGCAGTGCTGGGTCCTATAATGAAAAACTGTTTTTT
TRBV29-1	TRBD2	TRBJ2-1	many	CSVVSSGGSYNEQFF	TGCAGCGTCGTTTCTAGCGGGGGCTCCTACAATGAGCAGTTCTTC
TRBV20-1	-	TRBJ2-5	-	CSARPPGWETQYF	TGCAGTGCTAGGCCCCCCGGGTGGGAGACCCAGTACTTC